This T cell receptor beta chain was retrieved from a study of cytomegalovirus exposure and HLA in healthy donors (dated by TCRdb to 2016 to 2017). Background on the whole study: An earlier analysis of roughly 500 of the donors reported approximately 300 Gb of sequence data and 120 million or so unique TCR beta sequences from roughly 200 million T cells. An early release covering around 630 HLA-typed donors comprised about 290 gigabases of sequencing data and tens of millions of unique TCR sequences. Of the roughly 400 genotyped donors, about 80% fell in the genetic ancestry cluster associated with self-reported Caucasian donors. The study was designed to test whether signatures of past pathogen exposure could be identified by cataloging public T cell receptors. Using immunosequencing, the study profiled T cell repertoires from fewer than 850 subjects and related those repertoires to cytomegalovirus serostatus. Besides the first cohort of under 700 subjects, a separate validation cohort made up of 120 different subjects was used. The study combined high-throughput TCR immunosequencing, statistical association of individual TCRs with disease status, and machine learning to predict cytomegalovirus infection status. A later analysis re-analyzed previously published TCR beta repertoires from 660 or so donors and added high-resolution HLA genotyping to study TCR occurrence patterns. Rather than using new phenotypic data, the later analysis identified candidate immune exposures from TCR beta sequences and from how often those sequences occurred across donors. An earlier analysis of roughly 600 of the donors used high-throughput TCR beta sequencing to judge whether each TCR beta V gene segment behaved as functional or pseudogenic. Alongside the repertoire data, information on donor age, sex, ethnicity and CMV serostatus was compiled. Genome-wide SNP genotypes for about three fifths of the roughly 670 donors were used in a later genetic analysis, which treated that subset as a discovery cohort. All discovery cohort repertoires had been generated using a single sequencing platform. Class I and class II HLA loci were covered by the typing at four-digit resolution. Typing coverage differed by locus: A, B, C, DRB1 and DQB1 were typed in roughly 620-640 donors, DQA1 in 522, DPA1 in some 610, and DPB1 in just under 480. A handful of DR-DQ haplotypes were handled as single units for association and clustering because linkage in the cohort was strong. Across roughly 420 genotyped donors of the cohort, an average of roughly 250,000 unique TCR beta nucleotide sequences per donor were sequenced, and roughly a sixth of those sequences were non-productive.

The cohort consisted of 666 healthy bone marrow donors. All cohort members were sampled while nominally healthy, although unrecorded immune exposures were likely present. The donor was CMV seropositive and was included in the group of some 290 seropositive cohort members. Each donor provided a peripheral blood sample, and peripheral blood mononuclear cells were used for TCR beta sequencing. Genomic DNA extraction from the blood cell samples was performed with the Qiagen DNeasy Blood Extraction Kit. About this clone itself: The antigen it recognizes is unknown.

General study outcomes and caveats: Broadly in line with IMGT annotations, most TCR beta V segments showed up in productive rearrangements about 90% or about 30% of the time in an earlier analysis of around 600 of the donors. A later genetic analysis reported fewer N-insertions in productive TCRs among donors in an Asian-associated ancestry cluster than the 666-donor mean. In a later analysis, 16,951 TCR beta sequences were associated with specific HLA alleles at a false discovery rate of 0.05. A further reported finding was that TCR beta sequences accurately predicted the HLA-A and HLA-B alleles for most subjects in the first cohort. Three of the identified cytomegalovirus-associated TCR beta chains were confirmed in vitro to be specific for cytomegalovirus antigens. The authors suggested that the approach could potentially be generalized to other disease states and immunological phenotypes. In a later analysis, several top co-occurrence clusters were reported to appear linked to parvovirus B19, influenza, CMV and Epstein-Barr virus. Correlated functional status among segregating V segments might be attributable to linkage disequilibrium, but an unknown experimental factor could not be ruled out. Sequencing depth was assumed to be roughly uniform across donors in the presence/absence analyses, though that assumption may not hold. For the cohort, immune exposure information was limited to CMV serostatus. Because the 87-base-pair reads could not distinguish some IMGT-functional V segments, including TRBV6-2 and TRBV6-3, those segments were excluded. Because HLA typing was unavailable for some donors at each locus, only the typed subset was used in association tests. This cohort had only TCR beta chains sequenced, and the lack of alpha or paired-chain data limited which features could be detected. When HLA alleles, especially DR and DQ, strongly co-occurred, attributing TCR associations to individual alleles was difficult. A later analysis found that most CMV-associated TCR beta chains appeared HLA-restricted, with HLA associations seemingly driven largely by CMV exposure. Because counts were too low, some 17 rarely observed V segments, including chromosome 9 orphons, were left out of the earlier analysis of 500 to 750 of the donors. According to a later analysis, TCR association rates differed among HLA loci, with DRB1 alleles showing the most associated TCRs and HLA-C alleles showing the fewest. Most TCR sequences were seen in very few donors, while some public TCRs were found in many individuals. In a later genetic analysis, a missense DCLRE1C variant was associated with V-gene and J-gene trimming of TCR beta chains, and the association was replicated in an independent cohort. A group of highly shared sequence variants was considered likely to be a technical artifact of the sequencing pipeline. The classifier was reported to diagnose cytomegalovirus status with high specificity and sensitivity in both the original cohort and the validation cohort. Compared with equally common non-associated chains, HLA-associated TCR beta chains in a later analysis were more clonally expanded and had lower generation probabilities. The study gave a list of roughly 150 TCR beta chains associated with cytomegalovirus.

At the junction V is shortened by 3 bases and J by 6 bases, with 14 bases in between. CDR1 SQVTM and CDR2 ANQGSEA were looked up in the germline V gene. Taken from cysteine to phenylalanine, the CDR3 has 13 residues. Here the CDR3 DNA is all that survives: 39 bases in frame from base 1. The library was made by the immunoSEQ multiplex PCR assay. For the multiplex PCR, a mixture combining 60 forward primers for TCR Vbeta segments and 13 reverse primers for TCR Jbeta segments was used. Amplification of the CDR3 region of rearranged TCR beta genes was performed with a multiplex PCR assay on genomic DNA. Amplified TCR beta libraries were sequenced as 87-base-pair reads on the Illumina HiSeq System. Per the original workflow: A later analysis tallied 75 million to 85 million unique TCR beta chains across the approximately 670 repertoires, and about 10 million of those chains were shared by two or more donors. Raw reads were error-corrected and collapsed into unique sequences by a nearest-neighbor algorithm in which closely related sequences were merged to remove PCR and sequencing errors. To assign V, D and J gene segments, CDR3 sequences were aligned to IMGT reference sequences. Each retained sequence needed at least a six-nucleotide match to both a V gene segment and a J gene segment. A rearrangement counted as productive if the CDR3 had no stop codons and remained in frame with V and J, and every other rearrangement counted as non-productive. CDR3 was defined according to IMGT convention as the region running from the second conserved V-encoded cysteine to the conserved J-encoded phenylalanine. Sequences without an unambiguous match to a single V gene segment were excluded from the earlier analysis of 450 to 750 of the donors. In an earlier analysis of a few hundred of the donors, a V segment was called functional when productive rearrangements were above 56.7%, and segregating when the standard deviation between donors exceeded 5%. A statistical classification framework was built for diagnosing cytomegalovirus status from the catalog of TCR beta chain sequences. A later analysis assigned V and J genes by comparing TCR nucleotide sequences with IMGT/GENE-DB human TR gene sequences. In a later analysis, CDR3 sequences and most-parsimonious VDJ recombination scenarios were assigned using the TCRdist pipeline. In a later analysis, each TCR beta chain was defined by its CDR3 amino acid sequence together with its V-gene family, and reads lacking a unique V-gene family were excluded. As a way to deal with suspected cross-contamination and a sequencing artifact, a later analysis dropped 450 to 700 nucleotide sequences that were highly shared and had low generation probability. A later analysis calculated a clonal expansion index for each public chain from normalized within-repertoire ranks of inferred template counts. In a later analysis, generation probabilities were computed using a VDJ recombination model fitted to out-of-frame rearrangements, and the results were checked against IGoR. In a later analysis, TCR-TCR, TCR-HLA and TCR-CMV co-occurrence was scored with hypergeometric tests, and a repertoire-size bias correction was applied to TCR pairs. A later analysis estimated false discovery rates by permuting HLA or CMV assignments 20 times. In a later analysis, co-occurring TCRs were grouped using DBSCAN, and TCRdist sequence similarity was added for clustering within HLA-allele-positive subsets. Repertoires with fewer than 30,000 or more than 120,000 public chains, plus five repertoires with anomalous nucleotide sharing, were excluded from co-occurrence clustering. This is the immuneACCESS table as TCRdb keeps it, with only in-frame sequences that have V and J called. A part of the clones is gone; compared with another copy, unresolved V genes explain less than half, and the rest is unexplained. Clonal size and the V and J genes are those of that table, whereas D and trimming came from the DNA. This sample's records show under 95,000 clones. The ten largest clones represent 3.8% of the sample.

Material: PBMCs. The rearranged chain carries TRBV29-1 and TRBJ1-2; the D gene is not confidently resolved. This sequence originates from a female donor in good health and CMV-seropositive. The CDR3 region reads CSVDWETSDGYTF. The DNA sequence is given as TGCAGCGTTGATTGGGAGACCTCGGATGGCTACACCTTC.